This T cell receptor beta chain is from a study of long-term antiretroviral therapy in people with HIV. Findings and caveats of the study: Pre-ART clonal expansions dominated every time point's repertoire. Relative to control repertoires, HIV repertoires exhibited narrower CDR3 length ranges.

Germline CDR1 MNHNS, CDR2 SASEGT. Trimming removed 6 bases at V and 1 base at J, with 13 bases between. The length of the CDR3 is 15 residues. Worth noting for this clone: Its antigen remains unidentified.

Survey-level immunoSEQ v3.0 assays were run. This table comes from immunoSEQ multiplex PCR, and its TCRdb copy is limited to in-frame clones, with some not included. The sample has 35,000 or so clones, 80% to 90% seen once. This TCR was sampled from a man aged 18 to 35 with HIV. This specimen consisted of unsorted PBMCs, obtained 2.2 years after starting antiretroviral therapy. The J gene is TRBJ1-5, the V gene TRBV6-1, with a possible D match to TRBD1 (6 bases). The CDR3 spells CASRLIGQSNQPQHF. CDR3 nucleotide sequence: TGTGCCAGCAGATTAATCGGACAGAGCAATCAGCCCCAGCATTTT.